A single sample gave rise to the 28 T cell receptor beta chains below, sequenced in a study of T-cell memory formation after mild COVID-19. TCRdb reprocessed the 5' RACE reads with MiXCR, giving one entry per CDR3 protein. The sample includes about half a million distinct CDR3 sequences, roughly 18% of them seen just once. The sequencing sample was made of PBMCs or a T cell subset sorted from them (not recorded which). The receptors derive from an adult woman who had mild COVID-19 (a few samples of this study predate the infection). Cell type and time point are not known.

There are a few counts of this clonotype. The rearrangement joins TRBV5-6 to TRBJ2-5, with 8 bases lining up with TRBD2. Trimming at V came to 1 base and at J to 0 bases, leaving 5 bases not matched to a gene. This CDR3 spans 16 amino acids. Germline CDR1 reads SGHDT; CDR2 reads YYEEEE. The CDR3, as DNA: TGTGCCAGCAGCTTGAGGCTAGCGGGTAACCAAGAGACCCAGTACTTC. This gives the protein CASSLRLAGNQETQYF.

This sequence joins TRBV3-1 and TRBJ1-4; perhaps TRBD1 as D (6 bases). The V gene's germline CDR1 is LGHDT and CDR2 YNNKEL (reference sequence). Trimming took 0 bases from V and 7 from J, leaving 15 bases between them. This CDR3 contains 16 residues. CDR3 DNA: TGTGCCAGCAGCCAAGAATTGGTACAGGGAAGTGAAAAACTGTTTTTT. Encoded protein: CASSQELVQGSEKLFF. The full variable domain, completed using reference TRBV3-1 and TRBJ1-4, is DTAVSQTPKYLVTQMGNDKSIKCEQNLGHDTMYWYKQDSKKFLKIMFSYNNKELIINETVPNRFSPKSPDKAHLNLHINSLELGDSAVYFCASSQELVQGSEKLFFGSGTQLSVL.

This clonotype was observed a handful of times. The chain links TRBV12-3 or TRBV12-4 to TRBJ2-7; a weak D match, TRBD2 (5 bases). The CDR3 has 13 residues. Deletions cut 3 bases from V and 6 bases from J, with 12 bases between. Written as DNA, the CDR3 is TGTGCCAGCAGTTTTGTGGAGGTCGGCGAGCAGTACTTC. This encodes CASSFVEVGEQYF.

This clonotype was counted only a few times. The CDR3 is CASSQDSGRDDTQYF. The CDR3 bases are TGTGCCAGCAGCCAAGATAGCGGGAGGGATGATACGCAGTATTTT. V and J are TRBV14 and TRBJ2-3; 11 nucleotides match TRBD2. From germline, CDR1 is SGHDN and CDR2 FVKESK. This CDR3 has 15 residues. V shed 0 bases and J 6 bases; nucleotides not matched to a gene: 2.

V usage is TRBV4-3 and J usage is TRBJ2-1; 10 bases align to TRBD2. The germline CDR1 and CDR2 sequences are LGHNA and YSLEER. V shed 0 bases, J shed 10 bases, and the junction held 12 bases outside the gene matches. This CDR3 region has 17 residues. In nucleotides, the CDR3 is TGCGCCAGCAGCCAAGATCAAATGCTAGCGGGAGTTGGGGAGCAGTTCTTC. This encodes CASSQDQMLAGVGEQFF.

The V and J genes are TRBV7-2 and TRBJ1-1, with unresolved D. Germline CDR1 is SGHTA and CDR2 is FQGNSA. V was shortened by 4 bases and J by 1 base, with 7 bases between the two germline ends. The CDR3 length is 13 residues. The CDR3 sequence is CASSSHRNTEAFF. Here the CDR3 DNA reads TGTGCCAGCAGCTCCCACAGGAACACTGAAGCTTTCTTT.

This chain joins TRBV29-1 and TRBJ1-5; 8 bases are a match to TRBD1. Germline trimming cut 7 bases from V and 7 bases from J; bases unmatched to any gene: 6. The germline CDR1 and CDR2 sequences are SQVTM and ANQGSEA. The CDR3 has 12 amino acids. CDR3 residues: CSAGQGGQPQHF. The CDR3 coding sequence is TGCAGCGCCGGACAGGGAGGCCAGCCCCAGCATTTT.

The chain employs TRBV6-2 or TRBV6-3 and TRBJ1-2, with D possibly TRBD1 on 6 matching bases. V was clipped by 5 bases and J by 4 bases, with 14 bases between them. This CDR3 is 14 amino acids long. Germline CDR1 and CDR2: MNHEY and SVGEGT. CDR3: CASSAPWTVYGYTF. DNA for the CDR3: TGTGCCAGCAGTGCGCCGTGGACAGTCTATGGCTACACCTTC.

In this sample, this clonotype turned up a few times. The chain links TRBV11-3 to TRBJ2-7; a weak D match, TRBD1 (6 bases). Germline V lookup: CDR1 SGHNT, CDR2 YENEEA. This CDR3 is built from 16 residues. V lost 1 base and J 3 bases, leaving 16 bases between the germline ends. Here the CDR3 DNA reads TGTGCCAGCAGCTTAGGGGCATCGGCCAGGGGCTACGAGCAGTACTTC. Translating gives CASSLGASARGYEQYF.

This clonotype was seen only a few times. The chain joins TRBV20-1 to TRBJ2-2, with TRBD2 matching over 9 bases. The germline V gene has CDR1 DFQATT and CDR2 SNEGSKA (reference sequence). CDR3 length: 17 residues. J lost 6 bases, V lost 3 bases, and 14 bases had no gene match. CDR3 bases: TGCAGTGCTAGGTCTCCTATAGCGGGAGTTGGTGCCGGGGAGCTGTTTTTT. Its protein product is CSARSPIAGVGAGELFF.

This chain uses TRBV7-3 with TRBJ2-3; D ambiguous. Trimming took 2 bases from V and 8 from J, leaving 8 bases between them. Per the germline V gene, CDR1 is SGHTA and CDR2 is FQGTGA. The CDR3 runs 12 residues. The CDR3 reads CASSLDSGTQYF. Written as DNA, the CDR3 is TGTGCCAGCAGCTTAGATTCGGGTACGCAGTATTTT.

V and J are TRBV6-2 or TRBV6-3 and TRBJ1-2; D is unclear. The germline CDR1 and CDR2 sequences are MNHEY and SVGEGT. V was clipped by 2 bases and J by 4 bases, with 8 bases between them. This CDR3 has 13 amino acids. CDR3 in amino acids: CASSYERGYGYTF. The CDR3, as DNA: TGTGCCAGCAGTTACGAGCGTGGCTATGGCTACACCTTC.

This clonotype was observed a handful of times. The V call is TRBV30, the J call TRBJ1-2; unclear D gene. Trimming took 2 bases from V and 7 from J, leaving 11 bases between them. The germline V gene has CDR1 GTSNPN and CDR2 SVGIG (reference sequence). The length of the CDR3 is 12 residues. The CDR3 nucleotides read TGTGCCTGGAGTCTAATAGCGTCTGGCTACACCTTC. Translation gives CAWSLIASGYTF.

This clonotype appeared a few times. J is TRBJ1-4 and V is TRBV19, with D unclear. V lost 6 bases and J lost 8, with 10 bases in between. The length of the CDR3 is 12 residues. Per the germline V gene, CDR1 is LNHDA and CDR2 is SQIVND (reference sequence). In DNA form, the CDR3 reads TGTGCCAGTAGCGCTCTCGGCGAAAAACTGTTTTTT. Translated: CASSALGEKLFF.

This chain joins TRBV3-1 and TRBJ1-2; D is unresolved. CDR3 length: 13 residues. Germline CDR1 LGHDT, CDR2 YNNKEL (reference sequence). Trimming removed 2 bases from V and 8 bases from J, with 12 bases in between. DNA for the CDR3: TGTGCCAGCAGCCAATGGGTAGGAGACGGCTACACCTTC. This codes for CASSQWVGDGYTF.

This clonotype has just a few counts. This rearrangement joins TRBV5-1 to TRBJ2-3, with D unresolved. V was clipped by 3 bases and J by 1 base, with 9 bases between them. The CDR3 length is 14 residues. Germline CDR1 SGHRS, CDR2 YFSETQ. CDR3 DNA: TGCGCCAGCAGCTCCTACCAACGCACAGATACGCAGTATTTT. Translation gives CASSSYQRTDTQYF.

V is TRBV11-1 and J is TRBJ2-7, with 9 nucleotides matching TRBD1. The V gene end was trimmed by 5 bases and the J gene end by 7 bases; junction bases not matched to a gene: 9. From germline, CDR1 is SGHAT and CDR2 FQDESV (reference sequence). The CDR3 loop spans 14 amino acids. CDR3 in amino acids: CASSNYRGLREQYF. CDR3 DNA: TGTGCCAGCAGCAACTACAGGGGGCTCAGGGAGCAGTACTTC.

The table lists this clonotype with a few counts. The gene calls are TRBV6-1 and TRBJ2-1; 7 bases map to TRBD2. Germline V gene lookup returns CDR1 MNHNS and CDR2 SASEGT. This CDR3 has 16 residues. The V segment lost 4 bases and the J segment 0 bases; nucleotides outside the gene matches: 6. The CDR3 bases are TGTGCCAGCAGTGCCTTGCGGGAGAGCTCCTACAATGAGCAGTTCTTC. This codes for CASSALRESSYNEQFF.

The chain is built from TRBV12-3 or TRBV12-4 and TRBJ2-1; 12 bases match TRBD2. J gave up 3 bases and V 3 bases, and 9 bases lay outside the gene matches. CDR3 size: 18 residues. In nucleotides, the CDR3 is TGTGCCAGCAGTTTTACGACTAGCGGGAGAGCACTCTACAATGAGCAGTTCTTC. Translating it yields CASSFTTSGRALYNEQFF.

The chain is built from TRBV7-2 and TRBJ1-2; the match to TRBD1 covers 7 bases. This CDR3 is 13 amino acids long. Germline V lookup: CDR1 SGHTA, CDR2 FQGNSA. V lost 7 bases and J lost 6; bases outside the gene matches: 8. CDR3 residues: CASIERGLHGYTF. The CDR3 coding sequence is TGTGCCAGCATTGAGAGGGGGCTACATGGCTACACCTTC.

Here the CDR3 DNA reads TGCGCCAGCAGCTTGGCCCTGACAGGGTTGAACACTGAAGCTTTCTTT. Residues: CASSLALTGLNTEAFF. This rearrangement joins TRBV5-1 to TRBJ1-1; 7 bases align to TRBD1. CDR3 length equals 16 residues. Trimming took 0 bases from V and 0 from J; bases not matched to a gene: 5. The germline V gene has CDR1 SGHRS and CDR2 YFSETQ.

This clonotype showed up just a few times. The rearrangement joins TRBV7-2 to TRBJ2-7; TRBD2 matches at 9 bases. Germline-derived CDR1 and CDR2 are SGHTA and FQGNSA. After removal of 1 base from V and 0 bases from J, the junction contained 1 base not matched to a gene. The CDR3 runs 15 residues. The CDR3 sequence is CASSLGLAASYEQYF. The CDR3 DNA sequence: TGTGCCAGCAGCTTAGGACTAGCGGCCTCCTACGAGCAGTACTTC.

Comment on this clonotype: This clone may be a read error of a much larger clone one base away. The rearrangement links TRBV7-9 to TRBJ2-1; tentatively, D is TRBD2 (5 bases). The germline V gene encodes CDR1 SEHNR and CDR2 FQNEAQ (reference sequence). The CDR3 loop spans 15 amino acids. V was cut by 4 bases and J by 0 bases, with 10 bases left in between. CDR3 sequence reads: CASSWTRGSYNEQFF. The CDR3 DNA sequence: TGTGCCAGCAGCTGGACTCGCGGCTCCTACAATGAGCAGTTCTTC.

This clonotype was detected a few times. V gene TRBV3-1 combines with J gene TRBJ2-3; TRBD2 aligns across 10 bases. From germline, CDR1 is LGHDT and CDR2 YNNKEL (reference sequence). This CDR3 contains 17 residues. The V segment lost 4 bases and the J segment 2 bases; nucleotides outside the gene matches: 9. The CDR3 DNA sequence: TGTGCCAGCAGCCCCGCGCTCGGGACTAGCGACACAGATACGCAGTATTTT. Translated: CASSPALGTSDTDTQYF.

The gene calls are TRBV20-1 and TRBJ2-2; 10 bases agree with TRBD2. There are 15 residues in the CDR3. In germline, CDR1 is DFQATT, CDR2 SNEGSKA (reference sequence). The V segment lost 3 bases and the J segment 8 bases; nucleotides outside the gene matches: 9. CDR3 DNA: TGCAGTGCTAGTCCCAGCGGGAGGGGTGTTGGGGAGCTGTTTTTT. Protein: CSASPSGRGVGELFF.

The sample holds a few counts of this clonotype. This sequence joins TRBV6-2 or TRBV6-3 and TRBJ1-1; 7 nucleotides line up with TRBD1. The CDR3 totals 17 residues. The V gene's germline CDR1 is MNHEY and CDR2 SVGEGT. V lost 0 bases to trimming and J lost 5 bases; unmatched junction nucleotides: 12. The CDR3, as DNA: TGTGCCAGCAGTTACTCGACGACCAGGGGGTTGGGGACTGAAGCTTTCTTT. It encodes CASSYSTTRGLGTEAFF.

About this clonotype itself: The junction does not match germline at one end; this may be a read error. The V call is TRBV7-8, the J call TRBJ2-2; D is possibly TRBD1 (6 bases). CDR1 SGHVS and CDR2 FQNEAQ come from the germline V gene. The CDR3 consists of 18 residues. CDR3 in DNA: TGTGCCAGCACTGGGGGAGACAGGCTCCACGCGAACACCGGGGAGCTGATTTTT. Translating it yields CASTGGDRLHANTGELIF.

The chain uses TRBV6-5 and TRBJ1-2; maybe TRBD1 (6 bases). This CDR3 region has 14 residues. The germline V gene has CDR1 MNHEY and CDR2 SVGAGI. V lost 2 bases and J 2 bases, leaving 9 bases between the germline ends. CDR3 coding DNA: TGTGCCAGCAGTTACGACAGGCGGAACTATGGCTACACCTTC. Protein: CASSYDRRNYGYTF.